This entry features one T cell receptor beta chain sequence. This clonotype came up a few times. Its binding antigen is unknown. No base quality values were provided; no much bigger clone lies one nucleotide off. Donors were a few dozen systemically healthy Caucasian individuals from Russia aged 6 to 90 years. Ten milliliters of peripheral blood were drawn from each donor into EDTA-treated Vacutainer tubes. Ficoll-Paque density-gradient centrifugation was used to isolate PBMCs, with at least 7 million obtained per sample. Total RNA, at least 6 micrograms per sample, was extracted from PBMCs with Trizol reagent. For every donor, an aliquot of PBMCs went through flow cytometry to measure the percentages of naive CD45RAhigh/CD27high T cells. These data come from a study of blood T cells in healthy people across ages (dated by TCRdb to between 2014 and 2017). In the study overall: Template switching captured roughly one uniquely barcoded TCR beta cDNA molecule per two T cells in model experiments. The study analyzed two additional independent replicas of 1 million unique cDNA reads from the same blood draw for two donors, one aged 18 to 30 and one aged 80 or older. The donors were split into four age groups: young (average approximately 16 years), middle-aged (over 35), aged (roughly 65) and long-lived (approximately 80). To avoid experimental bias, donors of different ages were distributed randomly across sequencing lanes. The study measured age-related changes in TCR beta repertoire diversity using deep sequencing normalized with unique cDNA molecular identifiers. Study-level results and caveats: A strong correlation was found between observed TCR beta diversity and the percentage of naive T cells measured by flow cytometry. Compared with the aged group, the long-lived group had more naive CD4+ T cells, fewer expanded clones and increased TCR diversity, a pattern suggesting age selection. Estimates of total diversity based on one million sequenced T cells were considered lower bounds and underestimates. Bulk unsorted PBMC profiling prevented conclusive comparison of naive and antigen-experienced compartments. As age increased, observed TCR beta diversity per million T cells dropped in a roughly linear way, and a significant reduction was already evident by age about 40. Donor CMV infection status was unknown, potentially confounding age-related changes in expanded clonotypes.

V sheds 6 bases and J sheds 1 base, leaving 9 bases between their ends. The CDR3 has 13 amino acids, counting the end cysteine and phenylalanine. Left in the record is the CDR3 DNA by itself, 39 bases read in frame from the first base. The library was generated by 5' RACE. Sequencing instrument: Illumina HiSeq 2500. A second about 7 to 11 cycle PCR used a sample-barcoded 5' primer and a J-beta primer mix. Each TCR beta cDNA molecule received a unique molecular identifier from a template-switch 5' adaptor carrying 12 random nucleotides. Each sample yielded at least 3 million CDR3-containing paired-end reads. The Mint cDNA synthesis kit, primed by a TRBC-specific oligonucleotide, was used to synthesize first-strand cDNA from all RNA. Following uracil-DNA glycosylase treatment, all cDNA underwent a first 18-cycle PCR with the universal primers M1SS and BC2_uni_R. In the authors' own workflow: Normalization of each sample was performed by random selection of 1 million high-quality reads, each carrying a distinct molecular identifier. Reads with shared molecular identifiers were discarded instead of being binned into consensus sequences. MiTCR, set to a Q25 quality threshold and the strictest error-elimination algorithm, was used for CDR3 identification, clonotype clustering and error correction. A nonparametric unseen species model with Euler transformation was used to estimate a lower bound on total TCR beta diversity. TCRdb passed the public sequencing reads through fastp at Q25 and MiXCR, retaining productive beta sequences. Every CDR3 protein is listed once, alongside the most common genes and DNA of its rows. TCRdb's processing, not the authors', yielded these V and J calls. This sample is represented by about 640,000 distinct CDR3 sequences; approximately 59% of them were singletons. 30% to 45% of the sample is taken by the ten largest.

Sequenced material: blood. The TCR originated in a man between 60 and 75 years old in good health. This receptor chain uses TRBV12-3 or TRBV12-4 and TRBJ2-5; the D gene is perhaps TRBD1, on 6 matching bases. The DNA sequence is TGTGCCAGCAGACAGACAGGCCAAGAGACCCAGTACTTC. Its protein reads: CASRQTGQETQYF.